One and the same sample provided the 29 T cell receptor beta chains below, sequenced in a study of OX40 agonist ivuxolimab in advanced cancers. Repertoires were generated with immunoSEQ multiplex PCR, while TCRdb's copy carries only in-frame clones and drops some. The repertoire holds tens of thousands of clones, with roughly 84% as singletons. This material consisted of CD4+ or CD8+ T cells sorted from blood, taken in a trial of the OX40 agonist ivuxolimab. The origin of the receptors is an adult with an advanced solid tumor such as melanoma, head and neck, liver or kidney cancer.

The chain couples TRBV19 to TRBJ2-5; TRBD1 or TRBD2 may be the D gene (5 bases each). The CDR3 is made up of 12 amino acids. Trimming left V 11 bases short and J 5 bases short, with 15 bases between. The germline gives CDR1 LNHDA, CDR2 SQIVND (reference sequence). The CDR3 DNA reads TGTGCCGTCGGGCCCTGGGGGGAGACCCAGTACTTC. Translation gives CAVGPWGETQYF.

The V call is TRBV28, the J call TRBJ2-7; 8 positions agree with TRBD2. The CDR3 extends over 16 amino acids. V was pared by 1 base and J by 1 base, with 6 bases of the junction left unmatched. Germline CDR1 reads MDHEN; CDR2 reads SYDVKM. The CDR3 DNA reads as TGTGCCAGCAGTTTATCGGGAGGGGGAATTTCCTACGAGCAGTACTTC. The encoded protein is CASSLSGGGISYEQYF.

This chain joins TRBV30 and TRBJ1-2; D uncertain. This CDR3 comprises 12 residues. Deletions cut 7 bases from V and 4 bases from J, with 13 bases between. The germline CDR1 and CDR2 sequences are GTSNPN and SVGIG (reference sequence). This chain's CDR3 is CAFHAATYGYTF. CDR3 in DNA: TGTGCCTTCCACGCAGCCACCTATGGCTACACCTTC.

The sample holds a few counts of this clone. The CDR3 loop reads CASKRCCIQYF. The CDR3, as DNA: TGTGCCAGCAAGCGATGCTGCATTCAGTACTTC. The rearrangement joins TRBV21-1 to TRBJ2-4; TRBD2 was called by the table and not checked on the DNA. TRBV21-1 is annotated as a pseudogene. This CDR3 spans 11 amino acids.

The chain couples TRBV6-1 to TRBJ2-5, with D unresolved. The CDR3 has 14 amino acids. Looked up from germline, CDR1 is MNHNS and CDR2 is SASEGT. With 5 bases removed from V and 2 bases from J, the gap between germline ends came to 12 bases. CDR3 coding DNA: TGTGCCAGCAGTAATGCTGACCCGCAAGAGACCCAGTACTTC. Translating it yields CASSNADPQETQYF.

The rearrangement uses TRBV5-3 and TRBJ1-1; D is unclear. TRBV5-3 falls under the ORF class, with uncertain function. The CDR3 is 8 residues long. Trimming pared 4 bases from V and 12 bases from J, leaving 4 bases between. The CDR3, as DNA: TGTGCCAGAAGCAACCCTTTCTTT. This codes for CARSNPFF.

In DNA, the CDR3 is TGTGCCAGCAAAACAGGGGATGGGTGGGATAACACTGAAGCTTTCTTT. It yields the protein CASKTGDGWDNTEAFF. The chain combines TRBV5-4 with TRBJ1-1; 7 bases fit TRBD1. V was clipped by 6 bases and J by 2 bases; unmatched bases: 13. There are 16 residues in the CDR3. Germline assignment: CDR1 SGHNT and CDR2 YYREEE (reference sequence).

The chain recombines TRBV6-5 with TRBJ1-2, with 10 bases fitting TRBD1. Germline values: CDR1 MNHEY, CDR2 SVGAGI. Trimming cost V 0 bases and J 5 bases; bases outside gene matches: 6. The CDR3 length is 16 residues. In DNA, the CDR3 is TGTGCCAGCAGTTACTCCATTCGGGACAGGGGATATGGCTACACCTTC. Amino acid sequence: CASSYSIRDRGYGYTF.

Here the CDR3 DNA reads TGTGCCAGCAGGCGCTTTTCGGAGCAGTACTTC. Residues: CASRRFSEQYF. This chain uses TRBV7-9 with TRBJ2-7; D remains ambiguous. Per germline, CDR1 SEHNR and CDR2 FQNEAQ (reference sequence). This CDR3 region has 11 residues. Deletions cut 6 bases from V and 7 bases from J, with 10 bases between.

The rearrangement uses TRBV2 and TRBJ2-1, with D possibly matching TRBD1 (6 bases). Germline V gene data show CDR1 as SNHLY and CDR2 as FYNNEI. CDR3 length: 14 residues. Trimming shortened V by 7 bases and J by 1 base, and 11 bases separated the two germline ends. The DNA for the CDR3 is TGTGCCAGCACTAGAACAGGGTCCTACAATGAGCAGTTCTTC. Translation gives CASTRTGSYNEQFF.

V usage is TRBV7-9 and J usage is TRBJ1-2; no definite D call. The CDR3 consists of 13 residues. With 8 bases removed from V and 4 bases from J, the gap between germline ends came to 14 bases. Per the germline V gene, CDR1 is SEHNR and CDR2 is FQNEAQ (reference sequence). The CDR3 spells CASGGSLPYGYTF. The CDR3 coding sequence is TGTGCCAGCGGCGGGTCCTTACCCTATGGCTACACCTTC.

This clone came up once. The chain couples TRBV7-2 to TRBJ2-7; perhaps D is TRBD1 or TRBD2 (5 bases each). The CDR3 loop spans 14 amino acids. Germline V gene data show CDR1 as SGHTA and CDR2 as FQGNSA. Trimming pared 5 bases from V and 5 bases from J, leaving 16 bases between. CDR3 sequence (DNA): TGTGCCAGCAGCGTCAGAGGGACGGGGAACGAGCAGTACTTC. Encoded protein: CASSVRGTGNEQYF.

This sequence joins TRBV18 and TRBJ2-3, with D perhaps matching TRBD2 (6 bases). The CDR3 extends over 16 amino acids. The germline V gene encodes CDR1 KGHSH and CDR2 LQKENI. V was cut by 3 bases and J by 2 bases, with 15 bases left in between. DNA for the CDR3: TGTGCCAGCTCACCCCCTGCGGGGCCCTACACAGATACGCAGTATTTT. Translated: CASSPPAGPYTDTQYF.

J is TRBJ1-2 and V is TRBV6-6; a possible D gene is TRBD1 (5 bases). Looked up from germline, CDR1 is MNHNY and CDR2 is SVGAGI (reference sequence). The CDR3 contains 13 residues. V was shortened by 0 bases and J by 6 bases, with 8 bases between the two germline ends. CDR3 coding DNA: TGTGCCAGCAGTTACTCGGGAGGGGATGGCTACACCTTC. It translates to CASSYSGGDGYTF.

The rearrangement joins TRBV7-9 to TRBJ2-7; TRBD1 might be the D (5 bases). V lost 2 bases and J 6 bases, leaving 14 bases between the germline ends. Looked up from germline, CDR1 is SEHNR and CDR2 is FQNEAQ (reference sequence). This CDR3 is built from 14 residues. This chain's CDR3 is CASSLPRAMGEQYF. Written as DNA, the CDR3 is TGTGCCAGCAGCTTACCCAGGGCTATGGGCGAGCAGTACTTC. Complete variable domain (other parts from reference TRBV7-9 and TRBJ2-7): DTGVSQNPRHKITKRGQNVTFRCDPISEHNRLYWYRQTLGQGPEFLTYFQNEAQLEKSRLLSDRFSAERPKGSFSTLEIQRTEQGDSAMYLCASSLPRAMGEQYFGPGTRLTVT.

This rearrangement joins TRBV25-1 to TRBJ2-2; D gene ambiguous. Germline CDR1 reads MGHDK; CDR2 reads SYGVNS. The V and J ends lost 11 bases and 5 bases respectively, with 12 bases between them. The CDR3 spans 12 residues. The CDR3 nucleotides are TGTGCCTCAGCAGTCGGGACCGGGGAGCTGTTTTTT. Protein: CASAVGTGELFF.

In nucleotides, the CDR3 is TGCGCCAGCAGGCCAGGGGCGCTAGCGGCGACAGATACGCAGTATTTT. Translation gives CASRPGALAATDTQYF. The chain is built from TRBV4-1 and TRBJ2-3, with a tentative D call TRBD2 (7 bases). CDR1 and CDR2 (germline): MGHRA, YSYEKL. V gave up 6 bases and J gave up 3 bases, with 19 bases separating them. The CDR3 has 16 amino acids.

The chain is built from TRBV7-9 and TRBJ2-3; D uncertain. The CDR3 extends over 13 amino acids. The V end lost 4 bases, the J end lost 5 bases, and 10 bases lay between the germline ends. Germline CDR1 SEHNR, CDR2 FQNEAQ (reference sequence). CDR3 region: CASSSNPGDTQYF. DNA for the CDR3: TGTGCCAGCAGCTCCAACCCGGGAGATACGCAGTATTTT.

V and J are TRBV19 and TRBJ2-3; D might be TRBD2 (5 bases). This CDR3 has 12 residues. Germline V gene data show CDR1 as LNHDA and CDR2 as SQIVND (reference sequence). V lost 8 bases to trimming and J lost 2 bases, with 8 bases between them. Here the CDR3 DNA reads TGTGCCAGTCGAGGGTACACAGATACGCAGTATTTT. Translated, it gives CASRGYTDTQYF.

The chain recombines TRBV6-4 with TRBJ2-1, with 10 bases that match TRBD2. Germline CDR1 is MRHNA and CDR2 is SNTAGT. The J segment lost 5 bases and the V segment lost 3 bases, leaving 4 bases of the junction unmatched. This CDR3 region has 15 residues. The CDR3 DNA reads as TGTGCCAGCAGTGAGGCTAGCGGGAGTCACAATGAGCAGTTCTTC. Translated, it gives CASSEASGSHNEQFF.

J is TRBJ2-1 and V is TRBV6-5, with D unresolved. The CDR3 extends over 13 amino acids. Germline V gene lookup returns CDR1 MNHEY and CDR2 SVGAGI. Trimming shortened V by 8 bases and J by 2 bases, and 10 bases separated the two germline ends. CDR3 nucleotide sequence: TGTGCCAGCTCCCCCGCCCCCTACAATGAGCAGTTCTTC. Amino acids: CASSPAPYNEQFF.

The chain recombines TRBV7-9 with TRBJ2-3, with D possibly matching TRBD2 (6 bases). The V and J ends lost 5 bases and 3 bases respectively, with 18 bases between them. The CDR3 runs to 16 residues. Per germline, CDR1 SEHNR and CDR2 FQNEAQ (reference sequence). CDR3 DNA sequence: TGTGCCAGCAGCGTCCCGGGACTCGGGGGTACAGATACGCAGTATTTT. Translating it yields CASSVPGLGGTDTQYF.

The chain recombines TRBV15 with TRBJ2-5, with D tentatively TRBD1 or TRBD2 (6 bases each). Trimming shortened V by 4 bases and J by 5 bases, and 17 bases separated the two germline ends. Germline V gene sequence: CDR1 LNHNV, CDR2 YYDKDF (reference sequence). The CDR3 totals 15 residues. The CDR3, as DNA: TGTGCCACCAGCATTAGGGGGGTTTATGAGGAGACCCAGTACTTC. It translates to CATSIRGVYEETQYF.

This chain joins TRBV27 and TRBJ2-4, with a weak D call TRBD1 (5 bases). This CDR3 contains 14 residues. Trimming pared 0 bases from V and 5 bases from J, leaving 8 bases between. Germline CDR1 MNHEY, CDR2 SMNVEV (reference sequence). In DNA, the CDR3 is TGTGCCAGCAGTTTATCCAGGGCTCAAAACATTCAGTACTTC. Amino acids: CASSLSRAQNIQYF.

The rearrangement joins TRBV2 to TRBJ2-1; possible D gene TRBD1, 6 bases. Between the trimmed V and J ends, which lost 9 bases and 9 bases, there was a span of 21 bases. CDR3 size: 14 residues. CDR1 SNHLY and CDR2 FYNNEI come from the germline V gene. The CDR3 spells CARSPGAGAVEQFF. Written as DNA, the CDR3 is TGTGCCAGAAGCCCAGGGGCAGGCGCAGTTGAGCAGTTCTTC.

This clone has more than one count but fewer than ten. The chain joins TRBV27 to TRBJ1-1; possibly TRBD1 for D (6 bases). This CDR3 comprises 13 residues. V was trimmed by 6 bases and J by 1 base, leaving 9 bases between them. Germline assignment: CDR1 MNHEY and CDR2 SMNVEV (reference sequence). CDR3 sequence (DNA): TGTGCCAGCAGCCCGACAGGGAACACTGAAGCTTTCTTT. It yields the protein CASSPTGNTEAFF.

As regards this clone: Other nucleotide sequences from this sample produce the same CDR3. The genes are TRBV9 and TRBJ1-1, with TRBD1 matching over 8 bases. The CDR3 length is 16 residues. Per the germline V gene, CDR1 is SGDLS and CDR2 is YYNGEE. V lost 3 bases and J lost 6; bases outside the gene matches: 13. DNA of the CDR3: TGTGCCAGCAGCGCCCTCGGGACAGGCGGGGGAGCTGAAGCTTTCTTT. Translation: CASSALGTGGGAEAFF.

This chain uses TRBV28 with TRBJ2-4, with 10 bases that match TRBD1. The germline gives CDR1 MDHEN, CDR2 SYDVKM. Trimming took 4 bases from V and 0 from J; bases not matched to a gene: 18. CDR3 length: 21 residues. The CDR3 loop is CASSSYPWDRGKKIAKNIQYF. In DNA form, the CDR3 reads TGTGCCAGCAGTTCCTACCCCTGGGACAGGGGCAAAAAGATAGCCAAAAACATTCAGTACTTC.

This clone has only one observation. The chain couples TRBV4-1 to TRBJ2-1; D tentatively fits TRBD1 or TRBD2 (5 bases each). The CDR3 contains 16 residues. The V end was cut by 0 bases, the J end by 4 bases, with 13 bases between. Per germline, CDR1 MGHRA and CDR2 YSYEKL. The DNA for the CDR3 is TGCGCCAGCAGCCAAGACTCCGGGACCAAGTACAATGAGCAGTTCTTC. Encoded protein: CASSQDSGTKYNEQFF.